The rows below give T cell receptor beta chains drawn from one sample of a study of chemoradiotherapy in HPV16-positive cancers. Produced via immunoSEQ multiplex PCR; TCRdb's table is partial and in-frame only. The data contain under 15,000 clones, 89% of them singletons. The sequencing here drew on blood, taken from a patient who underwent chemoradiotherapy. The source of these receptors is a human donor with HPV-associated anogenital cancer. CDR3s include the opening cysteine and the closing phenylalanine or tryptophan. D genes are given only for firm matches. Size is stated for part of the rows, as once, few or many counts, or as a class when the clone is expanded.

CASSLLAGDSYEQYF TGTGCCAGCAGCTTACTAGCGGGGGACTCCTACGAGCAGTACTTC large TRBJ2-7 TRBV7-2 TRBD2 15
CASSFRQVLYLEAFF TGTGCCAGCAGTTTTAGGCAGGTATTGTACCTTGAAGCTTTCTTT once TRBJ1-1 TRBV28 NA 15
CASRGEGRYGELFF TGTGCCAGCAGAGGGGAGGGGAGATACGGGGAGCTGTTTTTT NA TRBJ2-2 TRBV25-1 TRBD2 14
CASSLRADEAFF TGTGCCAGCAGCTTAAGGGCAGATGAAGCTTTCTTT NA TRBJ1-1 TRBV7-2 NA 12
CASSVSRSNTGELFF TGTGCCAGCAGCGTATCGCGTAGTAACACCGGGGAGCTGTTTTTT NA TRBJ2-2 TRBV9 NA 15
CASSQVRSGANVLTF TGCGCCAGCAGCCAAGTGCGCTCTGGGGCCAACGTCCTGACTTTC NA TRBJ2-6 TRBV4-1 NA 15
CASSNTDTQYF TGTGCCAGCAGCAACACAGATACGCAGTATTTT NA TRBJ2-3 TRBV7-3 NA 11
CATDSGRAYNEQFF TGTGCCACCGATAGCGGGAGGGCTTACAATGAGCAGTTCTTC NA TRBJ2-1 TRBV19 TRBD2 14
CASSLDSVSSYNEQFF TGTGCCAGCAGCTTGGATAGCGTGAGCTCCTACAATGAGCAGTTCTTC NA TRBJ2-1 TRBV5-4 NA 16
CASSPIGQGVTGELFF TGTGCCAGCTCACCAATCGGACAGGGGGTCACCGGGGAGCTGTTTTTT NA TRBJ2-2 TRBV18 TRBD1 16
CASSLGLAKEQYF TGCGCCAGCAGCTTGGGATTGGCGAAGGAGCAGTACTTC NA TRBJ2-7 TRBV5-1 NA 13
CASSPGGLNTEAFF TGTGCCAGCTCACCGGGGGGTCTGAACACTGAAGCTTTCTTT NA TRBJ1-1 TRBV18 NA 14
CASSVVGAGELFF TGTGCCAGCAGCGTAGTGGGAGCCGGGGAGCTGTTTTTT NA TRBJ2-2 TRBV9 NA 13
CASSSGQGLSYEQYF TGTGCCAGCAGCTCCGGACAGGGATTATCCTACGAGCAGTACTTC NA TRBJ2-7 TRBV7-6 TRBD1 15
CASSPGRQPQHF TGTGCCAGCAGCCCAGGACGTCAGCCCCAGCATTTT NA TRBJ1-5 TRBV27 NA 12
CASSSGTSGNNEQFF TGTGCCAGCAGTTCCGGGACTAGCGGGAACAATGAGCAGTTCTTC NA TRBJ2-1 TRBV6-5 TRBD2 15
CASSHPADTEAFF TGTGCCAGCAGCCATCCGGCCGACACTGAAGCTTTCTTT once TRBJ1-1 TRBV5-5 NA 13
CASSVGGRPGNEQFF TGTGCCAGCAGCGTAGGTGGGAGGCCGGGCAATGAGCAGTTCTTC NA TRBJ2-1 TRBV9 NA 15
CASSLISGIFGNEQFF TGTGCCAGCAGTTTAATTAGCGGGATATTCGGCAATGAGCAGTTCTTC once TRBJ2-1 TRBV27 TRBD2 16
CASVREHTGELFF TGTGCCAGCGTCCGGGAGCACACCGGGGAGCTGTTTTTT NA TRBJ2-2 TRBV2 NA 13
CASSLGLAGVSEQFF TGTGCCAGCAGCTTGGGACTAGCGGGGGTCAGTGAGCAGTTCTTC few TRBJ2-1 TRBV7-2 TRBD2 15
CASSRQGNGYTF TGTGCCAGCAGTAGACAGGGTAACGGCTACACCTTC NA TRBJ1-2 TRBV6-5 TRBD1 12
CASTTIGPNYEQYF TGTGCCAGCACCACGATAGGACCTAACTACGAGCAGTACTTC NA TRBJ2-7 TRBV28 NA 14
CASSPGQGGGIQYF TGTGCCAGCTCACCCGGACAGGGTGGGGGCATTCAGTACTTC NA TRBJ2-4 TRBV18 TRBD1 14